This record looks at one TCR beta chain sequence and its context. Generated by immunoSEQ multiplex PCR, the TCRdb table keeps only in-frame clones and is missing some. The repertoire includes about 45,000 clones, 80% to 90% of them detected once, and 2.6% sits in the top ten. Controls came from buffy coats of healthy blood donors. This sample was taken from a study of STAT5B mutations in CD4+ large granular lymphocyte leukemia. The CDR3 covers 15 residues. With 7 bases removed from V and 0 bases from J, the gap between germline ends came to 16 bases. Germline values: CDR1 SGHTA, CDR2 FQGNSA. This sequence was found in a human donor in good health. The sequenced sample was CD4+ T cells from blood buffy coats. This sequence joins TRBV7-2 and TRBJ2-7; D tentatively fits TRBD1 or TRBD2 (5 bases each). CDR3 bases: TGTGCCAGCAAGCTTAGGGGTGGGAGCTCCTACGAGCAGTACTTC. It is translated as CASKLRGGSSYEQYF.